The 8 T cell receptor beta chains below all came from one sample that was sequenced in a study of shared clonotypes between healthy human individuals. Assay used: immunoSEQ multiplex PCR; TCRdb lists only in-frame clones, some missing. The sample yields about 2.4 million clones, roughly 93% seen once. The sample was naive CD4+ T cells from PBMCs. Subset of the sample: CD45RA+ positively selected. The receptors here all came from a man between 18 and 35 years old in good health. Some clones in this sample may be carry-over from other donors' samples.

The chain carries TRBV7-3 and TRBJ1-1, with a possible D match to TRBD1 (6 bases). This CDR3 contains 14 residues. The V end lost 5 bases, the J end lost 2 bases, and 12 bases lay between the germline ends. CDR1 and CDR2 (germline): SGHTA, FQGTGA. The CDR3 DNA reads as TGTGCCAGCAGCCTGGGGACACATAACACTGAAGCTTTCTTT. This gives the protein CASSLGTHNTEAFF.

The gene calls are TRBV7-3 and TRBJ2-5; no definite D call. This CDR3 region has 14 residues. V lost 2 bases, J lost 1 base, and 8 bases lay in between. Germline V gene lookup returns CDR1 SGHTA and CDR2 FQGTGA. The CDR3 DNA reads as TGTGCCAGCAGCTTACGGCCAGGCCAAGAGACCCAGTACTTC. Residues: CASSLRPGQETQYF.

V gene TRBV4-3 combines with J gene TRBJ1-3; no clear D gene. The CDR3 length is 17 residues. V was trimmed by 8 bases and J by 0 bases, leaving 20 bases between them. Germline V gene data show CDR1 as LGHNA and CDR2 as YSLEER. CDR3 region: CASSRSAALNSGNTIYF. As DNA, the CDR3 is TGCGCCAGCTCCCGCAGCGCAGCCCTCAACTCTGGAAACACCATATATTTT.

This chain uses TRBV6-6 with TRBJ1-1; D ambiguous. The CDR3 has 13 residues. V shed 6 bases and J shed 0 bases, with 8 bases lying between them. The germline gives CDR1 MNHNY, CDR2 SVGAGI (reference sequence). CDR3 sequence reads: CASRARLNTEAFF. DNA of the CDR3: TGTGCCAGCAGAGCAAGACTGAACACTGAAGCTTTCTTT.

The V and J genes are TRBV11-2 and TRBJ2-3; 7 nucleotides agree with TRBD2. The germline V gene encodes CDR1 SGHAT and CDR2 FQNNGV. The CDR3 extends over 17 amino acids. Germline trimming cut 5 bases from V and 6 bases from J; bases unmatched to any gene: 17. DNA of the CDR3: TGTGCCAGCAGCCCCCGGTCTAGCGGATCAACCCGGGATACGCAGTATTTT. Protein: CASSPRSSGSTRDTQYF. Supplemented by reference TRBV11-2 and TRBJ2-3, the full variable domain reads EAGVAQSPRYKIIEKRQSVAFWCNPISGHATLYWYQQILGQGPKLLIQFQNNGVVDDSQLPKDRFSAERLKGVDSTLKIQPAKLEDSAVYLCASSPRSSGSTRDTQYFGPGTRLTVL.

The genes are TRBV28 and TRBJ1-5, with TRBD1 as a possible D gene (5 bases). V dropped 11 bases and J dropped 2 bases, with 13 bases sitting between them. The germline V gene encodes CDR1 MDHEN and CDR2 SYDVKM. This CDR3 has 13 amino acids. CDR3 residues: CAGKAGGNQPQHF. Here the CDR3 DNA reads TGTGCCGGAAAAGCGGGGGGCAATCAGCCCCAGCATTTT.

This clone has only a few counts. The chain combines TRBV27 with TRBJ1-1; D unclear. V lost 6 bases and J lost 1, with 9 bases in between. Germline values: CDR1 MNHEY, CDR2 SMNVEV (reference sequence). There are 13 residues in the CDR3. CDR3 amino acids: CASSSNRNTEAFF. Written as DNA, the CDR3 is TGTGCCAGCAGCTCTAACAGGAACACTGAAGCTTTCTTT.

V and J are TRBV4-1 and TRBJ1-2, with D possibly being TRBD1 (5 bases). Germline CDR1 MGHRA, CDR2 YSYEKL. V was shortened by 5 bases and J by 7 bases, with 23 bases between the two germline ends. The CDR3 spans 16 residues. DNA of the CDR3: TGCGCCAGCAGCGATTTCCGGTCCGGCAGGGCTTTTGGCTACACCTTC. Protein sequence: CASSDFRSGRAFGYTF.